The clone carrying this T cell receptor beta chain was observed a handful of times. This entry belongs to a study of blood T cells in healthy people across ages. The germline V gene has CDR1 SEHNR and CDR2 FQNEAQ (reference sequence). The V gene lost 1 base and the J gene lost 0 bases, with 9 bases spanning the gap. CDR3 length equals 15 residues. PCR was performed a second time for about 7 to 11 cycles using a sample-barcoded 5' primer and a J-beta primer mix. TCRdb processed the 5' RACE reads anew with MiXCR; each CDR3 protein has one entry. The sample carries approximately 900,000 distinct CDR3 sequences, under 50% recorded once.

The chain combines TRBV7-9 with TRBJ1-2, with a tentative D call TRBD1 (5 bases). The sequence was obtained from a man aged 25-45 years in good health. The sample consisted of blood. CDR3 protein: CASSLVTTANYGYTF. CDR3 bases: TGTGCCAGCAGCTTAGTCACGACAGCTAACTATGGCTACACCTTC. The full variable domain, rest sourced from reference TRBV7-9 and TRBJ1-2, is DTGVSQNPRHKITKRGQNVTFRCDPISEHNRLYWYRQTLGQGPEFLTYFQNEAQLEKSRLLSDRFSAERPKGSFSTLEIQRTEQGDSAMYLCASSLVTTANYGYTFGSGTRLTVV.